These T cell receptor beta chains were read from a single sample in a study of T-cell memory formation after mild COVID-19. TCRdb re-called the 5' RACE reads with MiXCR, one entry per CDR3 protein. The sample holds more than 750 distinct CDR3 sequences; approximately 40% are singletons and the top ten take 8% to 11%. The sequencing input was PBMCs or a T cell subset sorted from them (not recorded which). The receptors here all came from an adult who had mild COVID-19 (a few samples of this study predate the infection). Cell type and time point are not known. CDR3s include the opening cysteine and the closing phenylalanine or tryptophan. A D gene is named only where the DNA matches it firmly. Not all rows give a size; the values are once, few, many and, for expanded clones, a class.

>-|TRBV7-9|once|TRBJ2-1
TGTGCCAGCAGTATAACGGGGGCAGGGAATGAGCAGTTCTTC
CASSITGAGNEQFF
>TRBD2|TRBV13|medium-sized|TRBJ2-1
TGTGCCAGCAGCTTGTTTAGCGGGGGGGGAGGCTACAATGAGCAGTTCTTC
CASSLFSGGGGYNEQFF
>-|TRBV6-2/TRBV6-3|large|TRBJ1-6
TGTGCCAGCAGTTACGGGGACTTATCACCCCTCCACTTT
CASSYGDLSPLHF
>-|TRBV19|medium-sized|TRBJ2-1
TGTGCCAGTAGCCCTCCCAGGGGGGGGTGGGACAATGAGCAGTTCTTC
CASSPPRGGWDNEQFF
>-|TRBV6-2/TRBV6-3|-|TRBJ1-2
TGTGCCAGCAGTAGGGCGGACTCCTATGGCTACACCTTC
CASSRADSYGYTF
>-|TRBV11-3|medium-sized|TRBJ2-7
TGTGCCAGCAGCCCCAGAATAGGGACCGACACACCCTACGAGCAGTACTTC
CASSPRIGTDTPYEQYF
>-|TRBV29-1|large|TRBJ1-2
TGCAGCGTTGAAGCCCGGACAGATACTAACTATGGCTACACCTTC
CSVEARTDTNYGYTF
>-|TRBV3-1|-|TRBJ1-1
TGTGCCAGCAGCCACGGCGGTTTCGCTGAAGCTTTCTTT
CASSHGGFAEAFF
>-|TRBV30|medium-sized|TRBJ1-1
TGTGCCTGGAGTGTAGGAGGGAACACTGAAGCTTTCTTT
CAWSVGGNTEAFF
>-|TRBV7-9|once|TRBJ1-6
TGTGCCAGCAGCGGGGTCCAGATTAATTCACCCCTCCACTTT
CASSGVQINSPLHF
>-|TRBV7-2|-|TRBJ2-7
TGTGCCAGCAGCTTAGATCTTAGGGGCTACGGGGGGCAGTACTTC
CASSLDLRGYGGQYF
>-|TRBV11-3|-|TRBJ2-5
TGTGCCAGCAGCTTAGAGCCGAACCGAGGGACCCAGTACTTC
CASSLEPNRGTQYF
>-|TRBV4-1|-|TRBJ2-5
TGCGCCAGCAGCCCCAGATCTTCAGGCAGCGGAGGAGAGACCCAGTACTTC
CASSPRSSGSGGETQYF
>-|TRBV6-1|large|TRBJ2-4
TGTGCCAGCAGTGAAGACAGGCCTCTAGTTCTAGCCAAAAACATTCAGTACTTC
CASSEDRPLVLAKNIQYF
>-|TRBV12-3/TRBV12-4|-|TRBJ1-5
TGTGCCAGCAAGACGGGACAACCTAGCAATCAGCCCCAGCATTTT
CASKTGQPSNQPQHF
>-|TRBV6-6|-|TRBJ2-5
TGTGCCAGCACTCAGCTCCCTAGGGGGGGGGAGACCCAGTACTTC
CASTQLPRGGETQYF
>-|TRBV7-2|-|TRBJ1-1
TGTGCCAGCAGCTTAGTCCCGACAGGATCGGGCACTGAAGCTTTCTTT
CASSLVPTGSGTEAFF
>TRBD2|TRBV18|-|TRBJ2-1
TGTGCCAGCTCACCTCAAGGACTAGCGGGGGGCTCCTACAATGAGCAGTTCTTC
CASSPQGLAGGSYNEQFF
>-|TRBV5-1|-|TRBJ2-1
TGCGCCAGCAGCCCGGATCCGGGAAATGAGCAGTTCTTC
CASSPDPGNEQFF
>-|TRBV27|medium-sized|TRBJ2-2
TGTGCCAGCAGTTCAGTCGGACTTTGGAACACCGGGGAGCTGTTTTTT
CASSSVGLWNTGELFF
>-|TRBV21-1|large|TRBJ2-1
TGTGCCAGCAGCCCCCGAGGTAGCGGGAGTGACTCCTACAATGAGCAGTTCTTC
CASSPRGSGSDSYNEQFF
>-|TRBV7-2|-|TRBJ2-3
TGTGCCAGCAGCTCGCCGGGACGGGCTGCTGATACGCAGTATTTT
CASSSPGRAADTQYF